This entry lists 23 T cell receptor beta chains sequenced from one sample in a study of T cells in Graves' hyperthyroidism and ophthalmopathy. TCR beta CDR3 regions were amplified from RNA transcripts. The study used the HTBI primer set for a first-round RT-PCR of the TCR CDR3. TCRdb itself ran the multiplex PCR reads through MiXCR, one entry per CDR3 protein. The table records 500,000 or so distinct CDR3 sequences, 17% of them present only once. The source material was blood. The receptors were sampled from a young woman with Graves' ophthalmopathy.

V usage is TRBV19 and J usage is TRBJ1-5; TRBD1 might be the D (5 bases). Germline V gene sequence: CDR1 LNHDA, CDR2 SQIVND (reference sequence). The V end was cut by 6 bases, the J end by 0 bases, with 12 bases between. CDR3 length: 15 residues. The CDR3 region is CASSGGPYSNQPQHF. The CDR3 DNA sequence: TGTGCCAGTAGCGGGGGACCGTATAGCAATCAGCCCCAGCATTTT.

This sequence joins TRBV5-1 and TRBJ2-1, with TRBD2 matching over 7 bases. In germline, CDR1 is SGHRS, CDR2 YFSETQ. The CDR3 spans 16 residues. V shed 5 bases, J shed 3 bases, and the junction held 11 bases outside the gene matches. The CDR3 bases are TGCGCCAGCAGTCTCTGGTCAGTAGCGGGCTACAATGAGCAGTTCTTC. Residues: CASSLWSVAGYNEQFF.

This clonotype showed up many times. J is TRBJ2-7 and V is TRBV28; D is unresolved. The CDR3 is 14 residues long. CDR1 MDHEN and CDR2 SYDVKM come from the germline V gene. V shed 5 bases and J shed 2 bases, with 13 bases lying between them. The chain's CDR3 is CASSPTSQAYEQYF. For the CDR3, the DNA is TGTGCCAGCAGTCCCACTTCACAAGCCTACGAGCAGTACTTC.

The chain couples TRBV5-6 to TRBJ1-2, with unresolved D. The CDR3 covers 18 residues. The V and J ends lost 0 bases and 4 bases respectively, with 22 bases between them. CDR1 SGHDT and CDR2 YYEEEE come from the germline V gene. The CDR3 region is CASSLGAETLVNPYGYTF. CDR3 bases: TGTGCCAGCAGCTTGGGCGCGGAGACCCTAGTGAATCCCTATGGCTACACCTTC.

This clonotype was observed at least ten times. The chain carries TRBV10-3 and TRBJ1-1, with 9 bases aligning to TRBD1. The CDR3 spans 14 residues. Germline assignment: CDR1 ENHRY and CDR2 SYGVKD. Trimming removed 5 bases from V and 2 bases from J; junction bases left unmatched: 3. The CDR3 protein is CAISPGQGNTEAFF. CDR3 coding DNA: TGTGCCATCAGTCCGGGACAGGGAAACACTGAAGCTTTCTTT.

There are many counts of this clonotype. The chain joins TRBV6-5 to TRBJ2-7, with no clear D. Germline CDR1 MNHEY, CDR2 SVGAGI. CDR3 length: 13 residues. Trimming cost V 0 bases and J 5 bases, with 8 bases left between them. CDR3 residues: CASSYSTLDEQYF. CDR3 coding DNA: TGTGCCAGCAGTTACTCGACCCTGGACGAGCAGTACTTC.

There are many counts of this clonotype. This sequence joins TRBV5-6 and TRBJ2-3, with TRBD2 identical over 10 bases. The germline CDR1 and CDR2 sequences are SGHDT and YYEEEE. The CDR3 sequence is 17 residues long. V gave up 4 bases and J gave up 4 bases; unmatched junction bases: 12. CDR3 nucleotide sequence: TGTGCCAGCAGCCGCCTAGCGGGGGCTTCGGGATCAGATACGCAGTATTTT. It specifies CASSRLAGASGSDTQYF.

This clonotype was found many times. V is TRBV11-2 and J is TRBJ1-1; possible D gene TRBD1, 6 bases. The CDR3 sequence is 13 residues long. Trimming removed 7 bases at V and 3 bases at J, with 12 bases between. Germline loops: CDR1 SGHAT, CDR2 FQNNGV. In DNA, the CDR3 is TGTGCCAGCACCGGGACATACTACACTGAAGCTTTCTTT. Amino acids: CASTGTYYTEAFF.

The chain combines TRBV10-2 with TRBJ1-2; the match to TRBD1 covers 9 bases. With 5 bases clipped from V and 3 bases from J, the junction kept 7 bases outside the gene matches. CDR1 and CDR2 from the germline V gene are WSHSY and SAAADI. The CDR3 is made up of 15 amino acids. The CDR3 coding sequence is TGCGCCAGCAGTCCCATACAGGGGGCGGACTATGGCTACACCTTC. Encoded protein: CASSPIQGADYGYTF.

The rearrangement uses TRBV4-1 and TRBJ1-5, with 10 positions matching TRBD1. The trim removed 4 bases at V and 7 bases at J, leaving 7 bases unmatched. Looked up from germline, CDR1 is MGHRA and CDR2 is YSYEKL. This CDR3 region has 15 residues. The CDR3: CASSPGQGPLQPQHF. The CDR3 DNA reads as TGCGCCAGCAGCCCGGGACAGGGGCCGTTGCAGCCCCAGCATTTT.

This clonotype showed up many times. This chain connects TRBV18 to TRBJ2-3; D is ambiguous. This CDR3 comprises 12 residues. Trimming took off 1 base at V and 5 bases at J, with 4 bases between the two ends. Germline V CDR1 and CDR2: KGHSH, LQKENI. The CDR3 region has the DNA TGTGCCAGCTCACCACAGAAAGATACGCAGTATTTT. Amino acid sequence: CASSPQKDTQYF.

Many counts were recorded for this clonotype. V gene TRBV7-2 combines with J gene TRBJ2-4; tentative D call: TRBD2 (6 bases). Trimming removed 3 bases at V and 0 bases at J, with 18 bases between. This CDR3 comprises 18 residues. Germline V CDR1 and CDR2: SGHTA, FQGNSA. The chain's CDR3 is CASSFDRAGGIAKNIQYF. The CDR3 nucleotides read TGTGCCAGCAGCTTCGATCGTGCTGGCGGGATAGCCAAAAACATTCAGTACTTC.

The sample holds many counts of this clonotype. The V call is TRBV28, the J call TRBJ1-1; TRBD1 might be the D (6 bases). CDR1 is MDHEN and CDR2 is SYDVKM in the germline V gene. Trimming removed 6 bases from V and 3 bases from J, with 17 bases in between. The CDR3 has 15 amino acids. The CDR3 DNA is TGTGCCAGCAGACGAGACTGGGACAAGTACACTGAAGCTTTCTTT. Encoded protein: CASRRDWDKYTEAFF.

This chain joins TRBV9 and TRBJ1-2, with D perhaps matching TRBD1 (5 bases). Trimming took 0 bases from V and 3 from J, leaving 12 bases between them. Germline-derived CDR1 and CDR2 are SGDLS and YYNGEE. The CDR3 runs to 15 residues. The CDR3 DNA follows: TGTGCCAGCAGCGTAGGGTCCCAGGGAGACTATGGCTACACCTTC. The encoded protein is CASSVGSQGDYGYTF. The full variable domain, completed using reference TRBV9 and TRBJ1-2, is DSGVTQTPKHLITATGQRVTLRCSPRSGDLSVYWYQQSLDQGLQFLIQYYNGEERAKGNILERFSAQQFPDLHSELNLSSLELGDSALYFCASSVGSQGDYGYTFGSGTRLTVV.

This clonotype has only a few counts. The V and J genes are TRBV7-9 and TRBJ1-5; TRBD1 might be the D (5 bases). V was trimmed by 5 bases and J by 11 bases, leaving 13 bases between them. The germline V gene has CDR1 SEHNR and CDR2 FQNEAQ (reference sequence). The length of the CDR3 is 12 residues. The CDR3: CASSDQGGAQHF. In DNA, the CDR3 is TGTGCCAGCAGCGACCAGGGAGGGGCCCAGCATTTT.

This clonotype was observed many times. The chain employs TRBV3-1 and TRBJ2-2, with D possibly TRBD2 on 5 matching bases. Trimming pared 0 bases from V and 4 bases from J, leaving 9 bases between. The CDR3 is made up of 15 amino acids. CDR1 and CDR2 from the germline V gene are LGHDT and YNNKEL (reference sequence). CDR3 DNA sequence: TGTGCCAGCAGCCAAGACCTAGCCTTCACCGGGGAGCTGTTTTTT. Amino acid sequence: CASSQDLAFTGELFF.

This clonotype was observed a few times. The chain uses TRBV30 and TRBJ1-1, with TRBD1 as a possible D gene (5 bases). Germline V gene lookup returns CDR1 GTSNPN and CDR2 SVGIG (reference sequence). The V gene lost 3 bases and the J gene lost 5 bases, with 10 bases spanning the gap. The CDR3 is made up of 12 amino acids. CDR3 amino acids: CAWRVGRTEAFF. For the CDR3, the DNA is TGTGCCTGGAGGGTGGGGCGTACTGAAGCTTTCTTT.

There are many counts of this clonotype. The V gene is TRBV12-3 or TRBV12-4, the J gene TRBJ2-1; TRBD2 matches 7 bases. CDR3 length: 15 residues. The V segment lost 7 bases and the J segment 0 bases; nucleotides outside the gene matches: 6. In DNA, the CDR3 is TGTGCCAGCAACCACCGGGACTACTCCTACAATGAGCAGTTCTTC. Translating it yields CASNHRDYSYNEQFF.

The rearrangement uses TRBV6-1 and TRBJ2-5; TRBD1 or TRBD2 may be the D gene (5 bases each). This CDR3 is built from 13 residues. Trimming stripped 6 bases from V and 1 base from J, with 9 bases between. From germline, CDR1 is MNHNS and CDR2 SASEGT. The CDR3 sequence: CASRGDLQETQYF. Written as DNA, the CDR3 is TGTGCCAGCAGGGGGGACCTCCAAGAGACCCAGTACTTC.

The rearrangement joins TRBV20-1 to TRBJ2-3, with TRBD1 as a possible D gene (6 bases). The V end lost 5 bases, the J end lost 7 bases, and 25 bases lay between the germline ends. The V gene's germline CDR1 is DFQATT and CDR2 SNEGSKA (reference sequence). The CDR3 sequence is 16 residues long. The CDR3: CSAGSPYRVGTNTQYF. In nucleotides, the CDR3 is TGCAGTGCTGGGAGCCCATACAGGGTCGGTACAAATACGCAGTATTTT.

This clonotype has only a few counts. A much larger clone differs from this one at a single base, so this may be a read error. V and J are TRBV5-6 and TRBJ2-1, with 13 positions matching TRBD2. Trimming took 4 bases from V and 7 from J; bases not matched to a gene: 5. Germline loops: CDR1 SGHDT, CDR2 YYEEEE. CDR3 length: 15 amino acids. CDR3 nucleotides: TGTGCCAGCAGCCAAGGACTAGCGGGAGATAATGAGCAGTTCTTC. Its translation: CASSQGLAGDNEQFF.

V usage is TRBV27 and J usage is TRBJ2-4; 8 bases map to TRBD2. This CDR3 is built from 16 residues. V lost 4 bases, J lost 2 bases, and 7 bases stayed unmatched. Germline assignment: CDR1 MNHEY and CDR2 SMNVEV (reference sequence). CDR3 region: CASSSRGGRTKNIQYF. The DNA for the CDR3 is TGTGCCAGCAGTTCTCGGGGGGGCAGAACCAAAAACATTCAGTACTTC.

The CDR3 loop is CASSDTAVDTDTQYF. The CDR3 DNA reads TGTGCCAGCAGCGATACCGCGGTAGACACAGATACGCAGTATTTT. This sequence joins TRBV9 and TRBJ2-3; the D is unclear. The CDR3 contains 15 residues. The V end was cut by 3 bases, the J end by 2 bases, with 13 bases between. Germline-derived CDR1 and CDR2 are SGDLS and YYNGEE.